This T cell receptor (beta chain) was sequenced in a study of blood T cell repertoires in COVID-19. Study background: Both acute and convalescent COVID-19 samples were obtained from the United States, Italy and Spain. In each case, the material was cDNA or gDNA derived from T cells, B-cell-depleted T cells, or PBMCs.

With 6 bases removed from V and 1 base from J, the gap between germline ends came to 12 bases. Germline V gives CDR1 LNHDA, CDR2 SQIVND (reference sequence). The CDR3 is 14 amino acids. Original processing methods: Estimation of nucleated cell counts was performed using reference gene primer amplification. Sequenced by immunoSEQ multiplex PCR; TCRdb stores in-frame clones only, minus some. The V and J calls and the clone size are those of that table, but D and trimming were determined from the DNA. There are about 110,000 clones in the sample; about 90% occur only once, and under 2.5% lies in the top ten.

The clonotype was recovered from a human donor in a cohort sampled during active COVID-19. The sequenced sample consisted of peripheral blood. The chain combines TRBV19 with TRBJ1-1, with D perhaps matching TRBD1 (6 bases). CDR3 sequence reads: CASRRHRENTEAFF. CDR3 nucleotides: TGTGCCAGTAGACGTCACAGGGAGAACACTGAAGCTTTCTTT.